This T cell receptor beta chain came from a study of blood T cells in healthy people across ages. PCR was performed a second time for roughly 7 to 11 cycles using a sample-barcoded 5' primer and a J-beta primer mix. TCRdb fed the 5' RACE reads into MiXCR, producing one record per CDR3 protein. This repertoire shows roughly 680,000 distinct CDR3 sequences, 49% found once; its top ten account for roughly 30%. This clonotype has only a few counts. This sequence originates from a woman aged 55-69 years in good health. Material for sequencing was blood.

For the CDR3, the DNA is TGTGCCAGCAGCCCCGGGACTAAGAATGAGCAGTTCTTC. Its translation is CASSPGTKNEQFF. The chain joins TRBV7-2 to TRBJ2-1; 7 bases align to TRBD2. Trimming cost V 5 bases and J 7 bases; bases outside gene matches: 5. Germline assignment: CDR1 SGHTA and CDR2 FQGNSA. The CDR3 totals 13 residues.